This is a list of T cell receptor beta chains from one sample in a study of cytomegalovirus exposure and HLA in healthy donors. Some clones are missing from TCRdb's copy, which holds only in-frame ones; the method was immunoSEQ multiplex PCR. Among tens of thousands of clones, about 94% were seen once, and the ten largest hold more than 1.2%. The specimen sequenced was PBMCs. The receptor set was obtained from a man aged 18-30 years in good health and CMV-seropositive. The CDR3 runs from the conserved cysteine through the conserved F or W. D genes are given only for firm matches. Some rows have no size entry. The others give once, few or many, or a class for an expanded clone.

TRBV5-1	TRBD2	NA	TRBJ2-5	TGCGCCAGCAGCAGGGCTAGCGGGGGTACAGAGACCCAGTACTTC	CASSRASGGTETQYF
TRBV11-2	NA	NA	TRBJ2-7	TGTGCCAGCAGCTTATACGGTCTAGGAGAGCAGTACTTC	CASSLYGLGEQYF
TRBV9	TRBD2	NA	TRBJ2-1	TGTGCCAGCAGCAATCTAGCGGGAGGGTACAATGAGCAGTTCTTC	CASSNLAGGYNEQFF
TRBV19	TRBD2	NA	TRBJ2-2	TGTGCCAGTAGTGTACCGGGACTAGCGGGAGGAGTGGGCACCGGGGAGCTGTTTTTT	CASSVPGLAGGVGTGELFF
TRBV4-1	TRBD1	NA	TRBJ2-3	TGCGCCAGCAGCCGGGGGGACAGGGGGAGCACAGATACGCAGTATTTT	CASSRGDRGSTDTQYF
TRBV4-1	TRBD2	NA	TRBJ2-1	TGCGCCAGCAGCCTACCTCGGCTAGCGGGGGGCAATGAGCAGTTCTTC	CASSLPRLAGGNEQFF
TRBV7-9	NA	NA	TRBJ2-5	TGTGCCAGCAGCTTCTCAGGGGTTCAAGAGACCCAGTACTTC	CASSFSGVQETQYF
TRBV4-1	NA	NA	TRBJ1-2	TGCGCCAGCAGCCAAGGGGGGGTTAACTATGGCTACACCTTC	CASSQGGVNYGYTF
TRBV5-5	TRBD1	NA	TRBJ2-1	TGTGCCAGCAGCCCAGCCGGGGGACAGGGGGTTCGGTTCTTC	CASSPAGGQGVRFF
TRBV5-1	NA	NA	TRBJ2-5	TGCGCCAGCAGTCGGTCGGAGACCCAGTACTTC	CASSRSETQYF
TRBV28	NA	NA	TRBJ2-1	TGTGCCAGCAGTTTGAGGCTAGTGGGGCAGTACAATGAGCAGTTCTTC	CASSLRLVGQYNEQFF
TRBV18	TRBD1	NA	TRBJ1-2	TGTGCCAGCTCACCAAGGGGAGGCGGACAGGGGAACTATGGCTACACCTTC	CASSPRGGGQGNYGYTF
TRBV4-1	TRBD1	NA	TRBJ2-1	TGCGCCAGCAGCCTTGGTCCGGGACAGGGCTACAATGAGCAGTTCTTC	CASSLGPGQGYNEQFF
TRBV28	NA	NA	TRBJ2-3	TGTGCCAGCACCCCAGGGAGCACAGATACGCAGTATTTT	CASTPGSTDTQYF
TRBV4-2	TRBD2	NA	TRBJ2-5	TGTGCCAGCCGGGGGACTAGCGGGGGGGCCCTCTTTGGGGGAGAGACCCAGTACTTC	CASRGTSGGALFGGETQYF
TRBV28	TRBD1	NA	TRBJ2-5	TGTGCCAGCAGGGGTGGGACAGTACAAGAGACCCAGTACTTC	CASRGGTVQETQYF
TRBV11-2	TRBD2	NA	TRBJ2-3	TGTGCCAGCAGCCGTGGGACTAGCGGGAGGGCTGCGGATACGCAGTATTTT	CASSRGTSGRAADTQYF
TRBV6-5	TRBD2	once	TRBJ2-1	TGTGCCAGCAGTTACTCTTGGCTAGCGGGCAACAATGAGCAGTTCTTC	CASSYSWLAGNNEQFF
TRBV4-2	NA	once	TRBJ2-1	TGTGCCAGCAGCCAAGATCATGATAGCCCCTACAACAATGAGCAGTTCTTC	CASSQDHDSPYNNEQFF
TRBV5-4	NA	once	TRBJ2-2	TGTGCCAGCAGCACTATGACCCGGAACACCGGGGAGCTGTTTTTT	CASSTMTRNTGELFF
TRBV11-3	TRBD1	NA	TRBJ2-5	TGTGCCAGCAGCCCCGACAGGGGCCAGACCCAGTACTTC	CASSPDRGQTQYF
TRBV7-8	NA	NA	TRBJ1-6	TGTGCCAGCAGCTTAGCGCGGGTCCCCTATAATTCACCCCTCCACTTT	CASSLARVPYNSPLHF
TRBV6-5	NA	NA	TRBJ1-5	TGTGCCAGCAGTTACGGCAGGGGAGGGCAGCCCCAGCATTTT	CASSYGRGGQPQHF
TRBV5-1	NA	NA	TRBJ2-4	TGCGCCAGCAGCTTGGACTGGTCGGAGTGGTACTTC	CASSLDWSEWYF
TRBV9	NA	NA	TRBJ2-7	TGTGCCAGCAGCGAGGGGGGGTTAGGAGGGTCCTACGAGCAGTACTTC	CASSEGGLGGSYEQYF
TRBV11-3	NA	NA	TRBJ2-7	TGTGCCAGCAGCTTAGAACGGGGAGACGAGCAGTACTTC	CASSLERGDEQYF
TRBV6-1	TRBD1	NA	TRBJ2-5	TGTGCCAGCAGTGGACGACAGGGGGCGGAGACCCAGTACTTC	CASSGRQGAETQYF
TRBV7-9	NA	NA	TRBJ1-1	TGTGCCAGCAGCCCGCCAGGGAGGGACGAAGCTTTCTTT	CASSPPGRDEAFF
TRBV4-2	NA	NA	TRBJ1-4	TGTGCCAGCAGCCAAGGACAGTCGGAGAGTGAAAAACTGTTTTTT	CASSQGQSESEKLFF
TRBV11-1	NA	NA	TRBJ2-2	TGTGCCAGCAGTCCCCTGGGCCTAAACACCGGGGAGCTGTTTTTT	CASSPLGLNTGELFF
TRBV5-1	TRBD2	NA	TRBJ2-3	TGCGCCAGCAGCTTTCGGACTAGCGGCACAGATACGCAGTATTTT	CASSFRTSGTDTQYF
TRBV9	NA	once	TRBJ1-4	TGTGCCAGCAGCCCCGGAGGATTTAATGAAAAACTGTTTTTT	CASSPGGFNEKLFF
TRBV6-5	NA	NA	TRBJ2-7	TGTGCCAGCAGCCTCGGGGGAGGCAGCGAGCAGTACTTC	CASSLGGGSEQYF
TRBV5-1	NA	NA	TRBJ2-2	TGCGCCAGCAGCTTGGCGGGCAGGGATCTCACCGGGGAGCTGTTTTTT	CASSLAGRDLTGELFF
TRBV5-8	NA	NA	TRBJ1-2	TGTGCCAGCAGCTCAACAACGGGGATATATGGCTACACCTTC	CASSSTTGIYGYTF
TRBV4-2	TRBD1	NA	TRBJ1-3	TGTGCCAGCAGCCAAGGCACAGGGGCCACTGGAAACACCATATATTTT	CASSQGTGATGNTIYF
TRBV10-3	TRBD2	NA	TRBJ2-5	TGTGCCATCAGGCCGGGACTAGGGGAACAAGAGACCCAGTACTTC	CAIRPGLGEQETQYF
TRBV5-4	TRBD1	NA	TRBJ2-7	TGTGCCAGCAGCTTGACGGACAGGGCTTACGAGCAGTACTTC	CASSLTDRAYEQYF
TRBV28	NA	NA	TRBJ2-3	TGTGCCAGCAGCGGCGACTGGCAACACTCCTCCCTTAGCACAGATACGCAGTATTTT	CASSGDWQHSSLSTDTQYF
TRBV30	TRBD1	NA	TRBJ1-3	TGTGCCTGGATGACAGGGGGAGCTGGAAACACCATATATTTT	CAWMTGGAGNTIYF
TRBV5-5	NA	NA	TRBJ1-6	TGTGCCAGCAGCCCGGGACTTATCAGCTCCTATAATTCACCCCTCCACTTT	CASSPGLISSYNSPLHF
TRBV7-9	NA	NA	TRBJ1-1	TGTGCCAGCAGCTCGGGTGCGGCTGAAGCTTTCTTT	CASSSGAAEAFF
TRBV7-8	TRBD2	NA	TRBJ2-1	TGTGCCAGCAGCTTAGGGTTGCGGGAGGTCTACAATGAGCAGTTCTTC	CASSLGLREVYNEQFF
TRBV7-9	TRBD1	NA	TRBJ1-1	TGTGCCAGCAGCTTAGGGGCGACAGGGTACACTGAAGCTTTCTTT	CASSLGATGYTEAFF
TRBV7-3	TRBD2	NA	TRBJ2-2	TGTGCCAGCACCGACACCGGGACTAGCCCCGCCGGGGAGCTGTTTTTT	CASTDTGTSPAGELFF
TRBV6-6	NA	NA	TRBJ1-5	TGTGCCATCAGCTTGAGGCAAAGCAATCAGCCCCAGCATTTT	CAISLRQSNQPQHF
TRBV13	NA	NA	TRBJ2-7	TGTGCCAGCAGCTTAGGAAGGGGGAATAGTTACGAGCAGTACTTC	CASSLGRGNSYEQYF
TRBV28	NA	NA	TRBJ1-5	TGTGCCAGCAGTCCCCACCTGGGTCGGGATCAGCCCCAGCATTTT	CASSPHLGRDQPQHF
TRBV2	NA	NA	TRBJ2-5	TGTGCCAGCAGTGTAAACGGCCTAGACCAAGAGACCCAGTACTTC	CASSVNGLDQETQYF
TRBV11-2	TRBD1	NA	TRBJ1-6	TGTGCCAGCAGCTTAGCGGGACAGGCAAATTCACCCCTCCACTTT	CASSLAGQANSPLHF
TRBV5-1	NA	NA	TRBJ2-7	TGCGCCAGCAGCTGGGACCTCCGCCTTGGGGGGGAGCAGTACTTC	CASSWDLRLGGEQYF